These 14 T cell receptor beta chains were sequenced from one sample in a study of T cells in narcolepsy. Data came from immunoSEQ multiplex PCR; TCRdb stores just in-frame clones and leaves some out. The table shows about 40,000 clones, with approximately 88% occurring only once. Sequences were obtained from CD45RA- memory CD4+ T cells from PBMCs. The origin of the receptors is a human donor with narcolepsy.

This chain joins TRBV30 and TRBJ2-1; the match to TRBD2 covers 13 bases. V shed 5 bases and J 14 bases; nucleotides not matched to a gene: 12. The germline V gene encodes CDR1 GTSNPN and CDR2 SVGIG (reference sequence). The CDR3 loop spans 14 amino acids. The CDR3 here is CAWELAGGPRKKFF. In nucleotides, the CDR3 is TGTGCCTGGGAACTAGCGGGAGGGCCACGGAAGAAGTTCTTC. Based on the CDR3 plus reference TRBV30 and TRBJ2-1, the full variable domain is SQTIHQWPATLVQPVGSPLSLECTVEGTSNPNLYWYRQAAGRGLQLLFYSVGIGQISSEVPQNLSASRPQDRQFILSSKKLLLSDSGFYLCAWELAGGPRKKFFGPGTRLTVL.

This chain joins TRBV6-5 and TRBJ1-2, with 9 bases that match TRBD1. The germline V gene encodes CDR1 MNHEY and CDR2 SVGAGI. This CDR3 is built from 13 residues. J gave up 5 bases and V 7 bases, and 5 bases lay outside the gene matches. This chain's CDR3 is CASNPGTGYGYTF. Written as DNA, the CDR3 is TGTGCCAGCAACCCCGGGACAGGGTATGGCTACACCTTC.

The rearrangement links TRBV4-3 to TRBJ1-1; weak D call: TRBD1 (6 bases). The V end lost 0 bases, the J end lost 3 bases, and 11 bases lay between the germline ends. CDR3 size: 15 residues. Germline V gives CDR1 LGHNA, CDR2 YSLEER. The CDR3: CASSQDRGPDTEAFF. In DNA form, the CDR3 reads TGCGCCAGCAGCCAAGATCGGGGGCCGGACACTGAAGCTTTCTTT.

The CDR3 DNA reads as TGCGCCAGCAGCTTAAGCCAGGGTCAAGAGACCCAGTACTTC. The encoded protein is CASSLSQGQETQYF. V and J are TRBV5-1 and TRBJ2-5; tentatively, D is TRBD1 (5 bases). The CDR3 covers 14 residues. Germline CDR1 reads SGHRS; CDR2 reads YFSETQ. Trimming shortened V by 2 bases and J by 2 bases, and 10 bases separated the two germline ends.

The chain has TRBV28 and TRBJ2-1; D unclear. The V end lost 9 bases, the J end lost 0 bases, and 12 bases lay between the germline ends. The CDR3 is 14 amino acids. Germline assignment: CDR1 MDHEN and CDR2 SYDVKM. The CDR3 loop reads CASQETLSYNEQFF. CDR3 nucleotide sequence: TGTGCCAGTCAGGAAACCCTCTCCTACAATGAGCAGTTCTTC.

Turning to this clone: The sample contains more than one DNA sequence encoding this CDR3. The chain recombines TRBV2 with TRBJ2-1; D remains unclear. Trimming removed 6 bases at V and 7 bases at J, with 16 bases between. Looked up from germline, CDR1 is SNHLY and CDR2 is FYNNEI. CDR3 length equals 14 residues. The CDR3 here is CASRAMGELNEQFF. The CDR3 DNA reads as TGTGCCAGCAGGGCCATGGGCGAGTTGAATGAGCAGTTCTTC.

This clone was counted a single time. V usage is TRBV21-1 and J usage is TRBJ2-1; the table's TRBD2 call for D was not verified on the DNA. TRBV21-1 is a recognized pseudogene. The CDR3 runs 13 residues. The chain's CDR3 is CASRGAETHEQFF. The CDR3 DNA sequence: TGTGCCAGCAGGGGAGCAGAAACGCATGAGCAGTTCTTC.

The chain combines TRBV7-2 with TRBJ1-6; 7 bases map to TRBD1. CDR3 length: 13 amino acids. With V trimmed by 6 bases and J by 10 bases, 6 bases remained unmatched. Germline loops: CDR1 SGHTA, CDR2 FQGNSA. The CDR3 region is CASSTTGQSPLHF. CDR3 DNA sequence: TGTGCCAGCAGTACGACAGGGCAATCACCCCTCCACTTT.

This clone was observed a single time. CDR3 DNA sequence: TGCGCCAGCAGCCAGTCGACAGTAAACTATGGCTACACCTTC. It specifies CASSQSTVNYGYTF. This chain joins TRBV4-3 and TRBJ1-2; TRBD1 might be the D (5 bases). Trimming pared 3 bases from V and 2 bases from J, leaving 10 bases between. Germline CDR1 is LGHNA and CDR2 is YSLEER. The CDR3 contains 14 residues.

V is TRBV29-1 and J is TRBJ2-1; D is undetermined. Germline V lookup: CDR1 SQVTM, CDR2 ANQGSEA. CDR3 length equals 14 residues. V was pared by 4 bases and J by 7 bases, with 17 bases between. CDR3 nucleotide sequence: TGCAGCGTTGGGGGAAACCCCCCTGGGAATGAGCAGTTCTTC. As protein: CSVGGNPPGNEQFF.

This sequence joins TRBV13 and TRBJ2-7, with D hard to call. In germline, CDR1 is PRHDT, CDR2 FYEKMQ (reference sequence). V was pared by 3 bases and J by 3 bases, with 3 bases between. CDR3 length: 11 amino acids. This CDR3 is CASSFLYEQYF. As DNA, the CDR3 is TGTGCCAGCAGCTTCCTCTACGAGCAGTACTTC.

The genes are TRBV5-1 and TRBJ1-1, with 8 positions matching TRBD1. With V trimmed by 4 bases and J by 0 bases, 11 bases remained unmatched. The germline CDR1 and CDR2 sequences are SGHRS and YFSETQ. The CDR3 runs to 17 residues. CDR3 protein: CASSHPPGQVMNTEAFF. The CDR3 DNA reads TGCGCCAGCAGCCATCCGCCGGGACAGGTTATGAACACTGAAGCTTTCTTT.

This clone is a singleton in its sample. The CDR3 sequence is CASSAGTGGSQPQHF. CDR3 nucleotide sequence: TGTGCCAGCAGCGCAGGGACAGGGGGCAGCCAGCCCCAGCATTTT. The V gene is TRBV9, the J gene TRBJ1-5; 12 bases align to TRBD1. CDR3 length: 15 residues. From germline, CDR1 is SGDLS and CDR2 YYNGEE. With 3 bases clipped from V and 7 bases from J, the junction kept 5 bases outside the gene matches.

The V call is TRBV28, the J call TRBJ2-7; possible D gene TRBD2, 6 bases. Germline V lookup: CDR1 MDHEN, CDR2 SYDVKM. The CDR3 extends over 13 amino acids. V gave up 9 bases and J gave up 3 bases, with 15 bases separating them. The DNA of the CDR3 is TGTGCCAGTAATCCGAACGGGGGCTACGAGCAGTACTTC. Protein product: CASNPNGGYEQYF.